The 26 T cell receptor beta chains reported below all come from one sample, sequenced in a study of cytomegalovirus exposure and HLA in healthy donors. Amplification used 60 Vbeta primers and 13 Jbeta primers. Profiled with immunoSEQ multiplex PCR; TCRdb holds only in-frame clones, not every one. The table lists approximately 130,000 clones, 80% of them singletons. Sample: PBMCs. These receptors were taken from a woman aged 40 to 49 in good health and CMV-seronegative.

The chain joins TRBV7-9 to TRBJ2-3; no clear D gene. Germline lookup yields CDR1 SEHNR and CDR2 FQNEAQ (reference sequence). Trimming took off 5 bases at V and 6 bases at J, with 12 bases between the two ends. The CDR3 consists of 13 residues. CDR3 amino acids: CASSLAGLDTQYF. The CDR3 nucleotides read TGTGCCAGCAGCCTCGCTGGGCTCGATACGCAGTATTTT.

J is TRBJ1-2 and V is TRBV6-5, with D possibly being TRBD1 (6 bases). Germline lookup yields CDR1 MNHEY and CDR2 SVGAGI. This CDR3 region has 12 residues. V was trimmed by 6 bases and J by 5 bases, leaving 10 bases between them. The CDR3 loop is CASSRQVYGYTF. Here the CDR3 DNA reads TGTGCCAGCAGCCGACAGGTTTATGGCTACACCTTC.

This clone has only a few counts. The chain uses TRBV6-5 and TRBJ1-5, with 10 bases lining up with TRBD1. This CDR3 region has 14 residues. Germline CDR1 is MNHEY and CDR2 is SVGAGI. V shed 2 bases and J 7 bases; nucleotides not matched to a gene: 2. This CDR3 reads CASSYGTGVQPQHF. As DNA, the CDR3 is TGTGCCAGCAGTTACGGGACAGGGGTGCAGCCCCAGCATTTT.

CDR3 in amino acids: CATSTPGRGSYEQYF. DNA of the CDR3: TGTGCCACCAGCACCCCTGGCAGGGGGTCCTACGAGCAGTACTTC. The genes are TRBV15 and TRBJ2-7; TRBD1 matches at 7 bases. J lost 1 base, V lost 4 bases, and 7 bases had no gene match. The CDR3 is 15 residues long. CDR1 and CDR2 (germline): LNHNV, YYDKDF (reference sequence). Filled out from reference TRBV15 and TRBJ2-7, the complete variable domain reads DAMVIQNPRYQVTQFGKPVTLSCSQTLNHNVMYWYQQKSSQAPKLLFHYYDKDFNNEADTPDNFQSRRPNTSFCFLDIRSPGLGDTAMYLCATSTPGRGSYEQYFGPGTRLTVT.

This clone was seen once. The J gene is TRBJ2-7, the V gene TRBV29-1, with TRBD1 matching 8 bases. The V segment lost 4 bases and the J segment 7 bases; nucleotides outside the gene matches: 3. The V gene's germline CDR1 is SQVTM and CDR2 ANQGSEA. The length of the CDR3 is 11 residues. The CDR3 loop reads CSVVRGREQYF. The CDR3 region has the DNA TGCAGCGTTGTCAGGGGGCGAGAGCAGTACTTC.

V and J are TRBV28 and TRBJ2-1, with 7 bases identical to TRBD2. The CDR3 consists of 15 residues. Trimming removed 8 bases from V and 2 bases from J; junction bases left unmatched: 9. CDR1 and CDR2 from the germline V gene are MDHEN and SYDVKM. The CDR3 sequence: CASPKRSGTYNEQFF. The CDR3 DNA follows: TGTGCCAGCCCAAAGCGGAGCGGGACCTACAATGAGCAGTTCTTC.

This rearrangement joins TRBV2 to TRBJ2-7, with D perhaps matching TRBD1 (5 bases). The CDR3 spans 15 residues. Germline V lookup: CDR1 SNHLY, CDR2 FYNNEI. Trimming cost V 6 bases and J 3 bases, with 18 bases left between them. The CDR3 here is CASSPEGQGNYEQYF. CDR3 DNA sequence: TGTGCCAGCAGCCCCGAAGGCCAGGGAAACTACGAGCAGTACTTC.

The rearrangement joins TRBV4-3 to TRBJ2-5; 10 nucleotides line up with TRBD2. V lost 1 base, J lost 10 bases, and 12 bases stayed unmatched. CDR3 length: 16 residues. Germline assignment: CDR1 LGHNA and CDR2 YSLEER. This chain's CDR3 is CASSQGASGRAASQYF. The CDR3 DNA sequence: TGCGCCAGCAGCCAAGGGGCGAGCGGGAGGGCCGCTAGCCAGTACTTC.

Written as DNA, the CDR3 is TGTGCCAGCAAAAACTCAGGGTCCTACGAGCAGTACTTC. It is translated as CASKNSGSYEQYF. The chain links TRBV27 to TRBJ2-7; D possibly corresponds to TRBD1 (5 bases). The V end lost 7 bases, the J end lost 1 base, and 11 bases lay between the germline ends. The CDR3 spans 13 residues. Germline loops: CDR1 MNHEY, CDR2 SMNVEV (reference sequence).

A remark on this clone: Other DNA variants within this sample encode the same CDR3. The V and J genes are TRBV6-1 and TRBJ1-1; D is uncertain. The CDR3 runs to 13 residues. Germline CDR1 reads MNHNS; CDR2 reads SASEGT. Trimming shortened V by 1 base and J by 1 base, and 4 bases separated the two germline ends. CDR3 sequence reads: CASSEGRNTEAFF. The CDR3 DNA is TGTGCCAGCAGTGAAGGGAGGAACACTGAAGCTTTCTTT.

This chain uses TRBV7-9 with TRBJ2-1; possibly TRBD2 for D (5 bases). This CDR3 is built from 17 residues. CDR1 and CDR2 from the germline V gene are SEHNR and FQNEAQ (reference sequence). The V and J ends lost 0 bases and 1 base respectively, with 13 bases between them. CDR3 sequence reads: CASSLAGVIRSYNEQFF. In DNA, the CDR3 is TGTGCCAGCAGCTTAGCGGGAGTAATACGGTCCTACAATGAGCAGTTCTTC.

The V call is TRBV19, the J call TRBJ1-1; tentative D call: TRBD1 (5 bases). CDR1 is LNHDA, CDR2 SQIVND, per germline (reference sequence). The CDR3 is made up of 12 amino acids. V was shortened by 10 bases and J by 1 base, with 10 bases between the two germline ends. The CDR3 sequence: CATLQGNTEAFF. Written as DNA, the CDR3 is TGTGCCACGCTCCAGGGGAACACTGAAGCTTTCTTT.

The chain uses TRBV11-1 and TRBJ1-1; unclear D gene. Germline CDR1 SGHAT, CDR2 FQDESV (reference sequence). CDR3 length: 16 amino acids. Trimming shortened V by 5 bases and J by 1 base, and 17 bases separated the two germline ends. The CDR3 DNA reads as TGTGCCAGCAGCCCACTCCTCGGGAGAGGGAACACTGAAGCTTTCTTT. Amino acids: CASSPLLGRGNTEAFF.

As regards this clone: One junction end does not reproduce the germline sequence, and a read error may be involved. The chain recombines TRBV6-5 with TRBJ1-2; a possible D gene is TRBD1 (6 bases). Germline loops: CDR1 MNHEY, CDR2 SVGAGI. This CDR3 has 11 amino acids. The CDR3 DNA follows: TGTGCCAGCAGTTACCAGGGGCGCTACCCCTTC. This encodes CASSYQGRYPF.

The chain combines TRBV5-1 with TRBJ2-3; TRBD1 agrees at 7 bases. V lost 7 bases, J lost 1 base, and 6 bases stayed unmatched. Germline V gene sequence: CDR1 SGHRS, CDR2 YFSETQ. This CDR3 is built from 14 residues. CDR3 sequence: CASEDRMGTDTQYF. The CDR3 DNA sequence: TGCGCCAGCGAGGACAGGATGGGCACAGATACGCAGTATTTT. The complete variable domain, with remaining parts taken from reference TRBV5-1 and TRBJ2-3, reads KAGVTQTPRYLIKTRGQQVTLSCSPISGHRSVSWYQQTPGQGLQFLFEYFSETQRNKGNFPGRFSGRQFSNSRSEMNVSTLELGDSALYLCASEDRMGTDTQYFGPGTRLTVL.

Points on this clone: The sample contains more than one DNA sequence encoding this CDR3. The CDR3 loop reads CASSIAADNTGELFF. CDR3 sequence (DNA): TGTGCCAGTAGTATAGCAGCGGACAACACCGGGGAGCTGTTTTTT. The chain uses TRBV19 and TRBJ2-2, with D maybe TRBD2 (5 bases). The V gene's germline CDR1 is LNHDA and CDR2 SQIVND (reference sequence). The V end lost 1 base, the J end lost 2 bases, and 8 bases lay between the germline ends. CDR3 length: 15 residues.

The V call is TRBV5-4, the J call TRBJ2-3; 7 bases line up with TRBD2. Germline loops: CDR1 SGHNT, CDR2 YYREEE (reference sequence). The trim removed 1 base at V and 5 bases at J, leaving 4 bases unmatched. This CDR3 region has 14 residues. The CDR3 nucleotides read TGTGCCAGCAGCTTGAGGCGGGAGTTAGATACGCAGTATTTT. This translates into CASSLRRELDTQYF.

In DNA form, the CDR3 reads TGTGCCAGCAGCGTGTCCGTCGGGAGTAGAAATACGCAGTATTTT. Encoded protein: CASSVSVGSRNTQYF. The rearrangement links TRBV9 to TRBJ2-3; possibly TRBD2 for D (6 bases). CDR3 length: 15 amino acids. Trimming left V 2 bases short and J 7 bases short, with 17 bases between. The germline V gene encodes CDR1 SGDLS and CDR2 YYNGEE.

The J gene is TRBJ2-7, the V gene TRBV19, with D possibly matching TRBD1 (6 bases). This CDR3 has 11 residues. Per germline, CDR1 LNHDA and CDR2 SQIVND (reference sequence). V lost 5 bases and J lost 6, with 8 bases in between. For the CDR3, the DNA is TGTGCCAGTAGTGGGGGCTCCGAGCAGTACTTC. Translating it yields CASSGGSEQYF.

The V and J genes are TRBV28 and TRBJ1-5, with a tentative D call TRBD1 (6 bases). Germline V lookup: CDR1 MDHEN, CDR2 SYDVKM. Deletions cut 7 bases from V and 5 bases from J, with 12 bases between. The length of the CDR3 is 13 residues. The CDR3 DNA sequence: TGTGCCAGCATCCCGGGGGGCGATCAGCCCCAGCATTTT. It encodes CASIPGGDQPQHF.

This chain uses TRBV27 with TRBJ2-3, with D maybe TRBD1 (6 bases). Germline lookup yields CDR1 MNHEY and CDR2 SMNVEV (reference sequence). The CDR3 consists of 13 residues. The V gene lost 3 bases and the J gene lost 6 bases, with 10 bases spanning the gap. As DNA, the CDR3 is TGTGCCAGCAGTTTCCAGGGGTGGGATACGCAGTATTTT. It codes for CASSFQGWDTQYF.

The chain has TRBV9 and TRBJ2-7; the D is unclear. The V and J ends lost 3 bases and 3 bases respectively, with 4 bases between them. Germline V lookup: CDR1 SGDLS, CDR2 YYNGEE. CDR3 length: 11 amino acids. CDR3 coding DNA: TGTGCCAGCAGCGCAGACTACGAGCAGTACTTC. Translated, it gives CASSADYEQYF.

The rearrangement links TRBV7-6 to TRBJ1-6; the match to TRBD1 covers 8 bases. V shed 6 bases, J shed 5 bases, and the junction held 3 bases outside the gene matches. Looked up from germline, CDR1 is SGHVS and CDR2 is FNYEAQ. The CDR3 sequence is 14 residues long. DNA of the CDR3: TGTGCCAGCAGGGGGGACAGGAATAATTCACCCCTCCACTTT. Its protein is CASRGDRNNSPLHF. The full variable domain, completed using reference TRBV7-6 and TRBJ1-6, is GAGVSQSPRYKVTKRGQDVALRCDPISGHVSLYWYRQALGQGPEFLTYFNYEAQQDKSGLPNDRFSAERPEGSISTLTIQRTEQRDSAMYRCASRGDRNNSPLHFGNGTRLTVT.

The chain's CDR3 is CASSSVGGELFF. In nucleotides, the CDR3 is TGTGCCAGCAGCTCCGTCGGCGGGGAGCTGTTTTTT. The chain combines TRBV7-8 with TRBJ2-2; no clear D gene. This CDR3 comprises 12 residues. With 4 bases removed from V and 7 bases from J, the gap between germline ends came to 7 bases. Germline V gene sequence: CDR1 SGHVS, CDR2 FQNEAQ.

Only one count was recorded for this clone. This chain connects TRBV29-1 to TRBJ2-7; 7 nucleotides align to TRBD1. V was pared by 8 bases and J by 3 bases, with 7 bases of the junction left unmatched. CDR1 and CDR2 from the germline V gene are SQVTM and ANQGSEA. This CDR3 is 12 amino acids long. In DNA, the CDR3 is TGCAGCAGCACCGGGACAGACTACGAGCAGTACTTC. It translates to CSSTGTDYEQYF.

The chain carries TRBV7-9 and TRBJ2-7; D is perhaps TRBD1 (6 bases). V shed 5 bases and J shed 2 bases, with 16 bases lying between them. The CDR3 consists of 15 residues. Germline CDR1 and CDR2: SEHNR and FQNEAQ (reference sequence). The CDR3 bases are TGTGCCAGCAGCGCGTCAGGGGAAAAGGCCTACGAGCAGTACTTC. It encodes CASSASGEKAYEQYF.